The 11 T cell receptor beta chains below come from one sample, sequenced in a study of shared clonotypes between healthy human individuals. Using immunoSEQ multiplex PCR, the repertoire was profiled, and TCRdb retains in-frame clones only, with some absent. Found here are around 2,000,000 clones, roughly 96% of them singletons; the top ten hold roughly 0.13%. Material: naive CD4+ T cells sorted from blood. Subset of the sample: CD45RA+ positively selected. The source of these receptors is a man between 18 and 29 years old in good health.

The chain recombines TRBV6-1 with TRBJ2-7; D is unresolved. The ends were cut back, 2 bases at V and 2 bases at J, with 7 bases in the middle. The V gene's germline CDR1 is MNHNS and CDR2 SASEGT. This CDR3 has 13 residues. The CDR3 nucleotides are TGTGCCAGCAGTGAAAGAGTAACCTACGAGCAGTACTTC. It specifies CASSERVTYEQYF.

The chain recombines TRBV10-2 with TRBJ2-1; 9 nucleotides agree with TRBD2. This CDR3 has 13 residues. The J segment lost 7 bases and the V segment lost 6 bases, leaving 4 bases of the junction unmatched. The germline gives CDR1 WSHSY, CDR2 SAAADI. This chain's CDR3 is CASSRLADNEQFF. The CDR3 DNA reads as TGCGCCAGCAGCAGACTAGCGGATAATGAGCAGTTCTTC.

This chain joins TRBV4-1 and TRBJ1-5, with 7 bases matching TRBD1. Germline V lookup: CDR1 MGHRA, CDR2 YSYEKL. J was trimmed by 3 bases and V by 5 bases; bases with no gene match: 4. The CDR3 runs to 14 residues. CDR3 protein: CASSTGTVNQPQHF. CDR3 DNA sequence: TGCGCCAGCAGCACCGGGACAGTCAATCAGCCCCAGCATTTT.

On this clone: The same CDR3 is also encoded by other DNA sequences in this sample. This sequence joins TRBV7-2 and TRBJ1-1; D remains ambiguous. CDR1 is SGHTA, CDR2 FQGNSA, per germline. Deletions cut 1 base from V and 0 bases from J, with 9 bases between. The CDR3 is 15 residues long. In DNA, the CDR3 is TGTGCCAGCAGCTTAGTGGGCGGACTGAACACTGAAGCTTTCTTT. It translates to CASSLVGGLNTEAFF.

The rearrangement joins TRBV27 to TRBJ2-3, with 13 bases fitting TRBD2. The CDR3 loop spans 16 amino acids. V was clipped by 7 bases and J by 5 bases; unmatched bases: 9. The germline V gene has CDR1 MNHEY and CDR2 SMNVEV (reference sequence). The CDR3 protein is CASTPNGLAGEDTQYF. CDR3 nucleotides: TGTGCCAGCACTCCGAACGGACTAGCGGGAGAAGATACGCAGTATTTT.

This chain connects TRBV1 to TRBJ2-7; the table's D call of TRBD1 was not tested on the DNA. TRBV1 is assigned pseudogene status. This CDR3 has 18 residues. The CDR3 is CTSSITTLGGTWCYEQYF. For the CDR3, the DNA is TGCACCAGCAGCATTACCACGCTAGGTGGGACATGGTGCTACGAGCAGTACTTC.

This clone was counted a single time. The J gene is TRBJ2-3, the V gene TRBV11-1, with TRBD2 matching over 8 bases. Unmatched junction bases numbered 6, after V lost 0 bases and J lost 4 bases. CDR3 size: 16 residues. Germline CDR1 and CDR2: SGHAT and FQDESV (reference sequence). CDR3 sequence reads: CASSLAPASGSDTQYF. The CDR3 bases are TGTGCCAGCAGCTTAGCGCCGGCTAGCGGGTCAGATACGCAGTATTTT. Together with reference TRBV11-1 and TRBJ2-3, the CDR3 gives the full variable domain: EAEVAQSPRYKITEKSQAVAFWCDPISGHATLYWYRQILGQGPELLVQFQDESVVDDSQLPKDRFSAERLKGVDSTLKIQPAELGDSAMYLCASSLAPASGSDTQYFGPGTRLTVL.

The chain has TRBV29-1 and TRBJ2-2, with unresolved D. CDR1 is SQVTM and CDR2 is ANQGSEA in the germline V gene. This CDR3 is 12 amino acids long. Trimming left V 3 bases short and J 5 bases short, with 7 bases between. This CDR3 reads CSVDFWTGELFF. DNA for the CDR3: TGCAGCGTTGATTTTTGGACCGGGGAGCTGTTTTTT.

The rearrangement joins TRBV25-1 to TRBJ2-5; TRBD1 matches 8 bases. Germline loops: CDR1 MGHDK, CDR2 SYGVNS. The CDR3 consists of 15 residues. J lost 2 bases, V lost 5 bases, and 7 bases had no gene match. CDR3 protein: CASSQRTGGQETQYF. The DNA for the CDR3 is TGTGCCAGCAGTCAGAGAACAGGGGGGCAAGAGACCCAGTACTTC.

This clone was seen only a few times. V gene TRBV5-4 combines with J gene TRBJ1-2; D uncertain. There are 13 residues in the CDR3. The germline V gene encodes CDR1 SGHNT and CDR2 YYREEE (reference sequence). V lost 4 bases, J lost 4 bases, and 11 bases lay in between. The DNA for the CDR3 is TGTGCCAGCAGCCAAGGCGGAATCTATGGCTACACCTTC. Translating it yields CASSQGGIYGYTF.

The genes are TRBV27 and TRBJ2-2, with 10 bases identical to TRBD1. Trimming removed 4 bases from V and 0 bases from J; junction bases left unmatched: 2. Germline V lookup: CDR1 MNHEY, CDR2 SMNVEV (reference sequence). The CDR3 consists of 16 residues. The CDR3 DNA sequence: TGTGCCAGCAGTTCGACAGGGGGCTCGAACACCGGGGAGCTGTTTTTT. Residues: CASSSTGGSNTGELFF.